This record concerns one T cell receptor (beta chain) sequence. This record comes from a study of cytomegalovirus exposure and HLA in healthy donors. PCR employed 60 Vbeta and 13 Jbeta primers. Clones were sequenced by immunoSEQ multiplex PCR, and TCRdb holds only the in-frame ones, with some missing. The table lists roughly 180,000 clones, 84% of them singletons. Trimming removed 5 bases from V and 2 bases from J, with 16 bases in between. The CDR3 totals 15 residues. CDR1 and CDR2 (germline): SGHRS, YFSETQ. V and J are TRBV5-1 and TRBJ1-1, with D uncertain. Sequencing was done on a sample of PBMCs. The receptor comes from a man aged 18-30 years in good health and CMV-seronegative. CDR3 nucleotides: TGCGCCAGCAGGGAGGGCCCAGGAGTAAACACTGAAGCTTTCTTT. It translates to CASREGPGVNTEAFF.